Listed here is a single TCR beta chain. This clone was seen a few times. No antigen is known for it. Base qualities are not recorded, but no much larger clone differs from it by a single base. Receptor libraries were prepared by the immunoSEQ multiplex PCR assay. For the multiplex PCR, a mixture combining 60 forward primers for TCR Vbeta segments and 13 reverse primers for TCR Jbeta segments was used. Amplification of the CDR3 region of rearranged TCR beta genes was performed with a multiplex PCR assay on genomic DNA. Amplified TCR beta libraries were sequenced as 87-base-pair reads on the Illumina HiSeq System. From the authors' description of their analysis: A later analysis counted tens of millions of unique TCR beta chains across the 550 to 800 repertoires, and 9.5 million to 11 million of these chains were shared by at least two donors. Raw reads were error-corrected and collapsed into unique sequences with a nearest-neighbor algorithm that merged closely related sequences to remove PCR and sequencing errors. CDR3 sequences were aligned to IMGT reference sequences to assign V, D and J gene segments. For a sequence to be retained, a match of at least six nucleotides to both a V gene segment and a J gene segment was required. A rearrangement was called productive if the CDR3 had no stop codons and remained in frame with V and J, and every other rearrangement was called non-productive. CDR3 was defined by IMGT convention, running from the second conserved V-encoded cysteine to the conserved J-encoded phenylalanine. The earlier analysis of about 590 of the donors excluded sequences that lacked an unambiguous match to a single V gene segment. An earlier analysis of a few hundred of the donors called V segments functional above 56.7% productive rearrangements and segregating when the between-donor standard deviation exceeded 5%. A statistical classification framework was built to diagnose cytomegalovirus status from the catalog of TCR beta chain sequences. In a later analysis, TCR nucleotide sequences were compared against IMGT/GENE-DB human TR gene sequences so that V and J genes could be assigned. A later analysis assigned CDR3 sequences and most-parsimonious VDJ recombination scenarios with the TCRdist pipeline. A later analysis defined each TCR beta chain by its CDR3 amino acid sequence plus V-gene family, and excluded reads lacking a unique V-gene family. In a later analysis, some 600 highly shared, low-generation-probability nucleotide sequences were removed to address suspected cross-contamination and a sequencing artifact. In a later analysis, a clonal expansion index was calculated for each public chain from normalized within-repertoire ranks of inferred template counts. In a later analysis, generation probabilities were computed with a VDJ recombination model fitted to out-of-frame rearrangements, and the resulting probabilities were checked against IGoR. In a later analysis, hypergeometric tests were used to score TCR-TCR, TCR-HLA and TCR-CMV co-occurrence, with a repertoire-size bias correction applied to TCR pairs. False discovery rates were estimated in a later analysis by permuting HLA or CMV assignments 20 times. In a later analysis, co-occurring TCRs were grouped with DBSCAN, and TCRdist sequence similarity was added when clustering was performed within HLA-allele-positive subsets. Repertoires with fewer than 30,000 or more than 120,000 public chains, plus five repertoires with anomalous nucleotide sharing, were excluded from co-occurrence clustering. TCRdb carries this immuneACCESS record with in-frame sequences only. Its versions omit some clonotypes, under half of them owing to an unresolved V gene in the studies checked, with the rest unexplained. D and trimming come from the DNA, and the V and J calls and clone size come from that table. Recorded for this sample are about 140,000 clones; just under 80% of them occurred a single time. The ten top clones hold 2.2% of the sample.

This record comes from a study of cytomegalovirus exposure and HLA in healthy donors (TCRdb year 2017). Broadly, across the study: In an earlier analysis of fewer than 750 of the donors, 250 to 300 Gb of sequence data and some 120 million unique TCR beta sequences from roughly 190 million T cells were reported. Roughly 300 gigabases of sequencing data and around 85 million unique TCR sequences made up an early release that covered 640 HLA-typed donors. Of the roughly 400 genotyped donors, 65% to 90% were placed in the genetic ancestry cluster associated with self-reported Caucasian donors. The study was designed to test whether signatures of past pathogen exposure could be identified by cataloging public T cell receptors. The T cell repertoires of some 700 subjects were profiled by immunosequencing and related to cytomegalovirus serostatus. Along with the approximately 700-subject first cohort, a separate validation cohort of 120 different subjects was used. To predict cytomegalovirus infection status, the study combined high-throughput TCR immunosequencing, statistical association of individual TCRs with disease status, and machine learning. A later analysis re-examined previously published TCR beta repertoires from 610 or so donors and added high-resolution HLA genotyping to investigate patterns of TCR occurrence. Rather than using new phenotypic data, the later analysis identified candidate immune exposures from TCR beta sequences and from how often those sequences occurred across donors. An earlier analysis of 587 of the donors used high-throughput TCR beta sequencing to judge whether each TCR beta V gene segment behaved as functional or pseudogenic. Alongside the repertoire data, information on donor age, sex, ethnicity and CMV serostatus was compiled. A later genetic analysis took genome-wide SNP genotypes for about 55% of the roughly 670 donors and used that subset as a discovery cohort. All discovery cohort repertoires had been generated on a single sequencing platform. Class I and class II HLA loci were covered by the typing at four-digit resolution. The number of donors typed differed by locus, with 629-630 for A, B, C, DRB1 and DQB1, 522 for DQA1, 600 to 610 for DPA1, and some 450 for DPB1. Five DR-DQ haplotypes were treated as single units for association and clustering because of strong linkage in the cohort. Among 300 to 500 genotyped donors of the cohort, an average of roughly 230,000 unique TCR beta nucleotide sequences was sequenced per donor, of which roughly 18% were non-productive. Study-level results and caveats: While some public TCRs were present in many individuals, most TCR sequences turned up only very rarely across donors. Because HLA typing was unavailable for some donors at each locus, only the typed subset was used in association tests. A cluster of highly shared sequence variants was judged likely to represent a technical artifact of the sequencing pipeline. A later analysis found that most CMV-associated TCR beta chains appeared HLA-restricted, with HLA associations seemingly driven largely by CMV exposure. The classifier was reported to diagnose cytomegalovirus status with high specificity and sensitivity in both the original and validation cohorts. In an earlier analysis of 587 of the donors, most TCR beta V segments were observed in productive rearrangements about 87% or about 30% of the time, broadly matching IMGT annotations. In a later analysis, HLA-associated TCR beta chains showed more clonal expansion and lower generation probabilities than non-associated chains that were equally common. In a later analysis, some 17,000 TCR beta sequences were associated with specific HLA alleles at a false discovery rate of 0.05. This cohort had only TCR beta chains sequenced, and the lack of alpha or paired-chain data limited which features could be detected. According to a later analysis, TCR association rates differed among HLA loci, with DRB1 alleles showing the most associated TCRs and HLA-C alleles showing the fewest. Three of the identified cytomegalovirus-associated TCR beta chains were confirmed in vitro to be specific for cytomegalovirus antigens. CMV serostatus was the only immune exposure information available for the cohort. Linkage disequilibrium might explain the correlated functional status among segregating V segments, but an unknown experimental factor could not be excluded. Several of the top co-occurrence clusters appeared to be linked to parvovirus B19, influenza, CMV and Epstein-Barr virus, according to a later analysis. Roughly uniform sequencing depth across donors was assumed in presence/absence analyses, although this assumption may not hold. V-gene and J-gene trimming of TCR beta chains was associated with a missense DCLRE1C variant in a later genetic analysis, and the association was replicated in an independent cohort. It was suggested by the authors that the approach could potentially be generalized to other disease states and immunological phenotypes. Because the 87-base-pair reads could not distinguish some IMGT-functional V segments, including TRBV6-2 and TRBV6-3, those segments were excluded. The earlier analysis of about 600 of the donors excluded roughly 17 rarely observed V segments, including chromosome 9 orphons, because counts were too low. A further reported finding was that TCR beta sequences accurately predicted the HLA-A and HLA-B alleles for most subjects in the first cohort. When HLA alleles, especially DR and DQ, strongly co-occurred, TCR associations were difficult to assign to individual alleles. A total of 164 TCR beta chains were listed by the study as associated with cytomegalovirus. In a later genetic analysis, fewer N-insertions in productive TCRs were reported among donors in an Asian-associated ancestry cluster than the roughly 700-donor mean.

The CDR3 runs 14 amino acids, cysteine and phenylalanine included. Only CDR3 DNA is held: 42 bases, read in frame from base 1. V has 4 bases trimmed and J has 7 bases trimmed; junction bases matching no gene number 7. CDR1 and CDR2 are read off the germline V gene as SGHRS and YFSETQ. The cohort consisted of 670 or so healthy bone marrow donors. At the time of sampling, every cohort member was nominally healthy, though immune exposures that went unrecorded were likely present. The donor was CMV seronegative and was included in the group of about 400 seronegative cohort members. A peripheral blood sample was collected from each donor, and TCR beta sequencing was performed on peripheral blood mononuclear cells. The Qiagen DNeasy Blood Extraction Kit was used to extract genomic DNA from the blood cell samples.

The sequenced material came from PBMCs. The receptor was isolated from a young man in good health and CMV-seronegative. The rearrangement joined TRBV5-1 to TRBJ1-5; 8 junctional bases match TRBD1. The encoded CDR3 is CASSHGQGDQPQHF. At the DNA level, the sequence is TGCGCCAGCAGCCACGGACAGGGAGACCAGCCCCAGCATTTT.